This TCR beta chain was profiled in a study of OX40 agonist ivuxolimab in advanced cancers. General study findings and limits: There was clonal expansion of CD4+ and CD8+ blood T cells by week 6 at 0.1 to 3.0 mg/kg. Relative to CD4+ cells, CD8+ T cells on average had more expanded clones.

The assay was immunoSEQ multiplex PCR, and TCRdb's table has in-frame clones only and misses some. This table holds 60,000 or so clones, approximately 90% found once. Autoimmune disease history or systemic immunosuppression led to patients being barred. On this clone: Its antigen is as yet unknown.

The CDR3 sequence is 13 residues long. Trimming stripped 9 bases from V and 0 bases from J, with 9 bases between. CDR1 is LNHDA, CDR2 SQIVND, per germline (reference sequence). The specimen was CD4+ or CD8+ T cells sorted from blood, collected in a trial of the OX40 agonist ivuxolimab. The chain employs TRBV19 and TRBJ1-5; no firm D call. This TCR came from an adult with an advanced solid tumor such as melanoma, head and neck, liver or kidney cancer. The CDR3 spells CASQTYSNQPQHF. Here the CDR3 DNA reads TGTGCCAGCCAGACGTATAGCAATCAGCCCCAGCATTTT. The full variable domain, with the rest looked up from reference TRBV19 and TRBJ1-5, is DGGITQSPKYLFRKEGQNVTLSCEQNLNHDAMYWYRQDPGQGLRLIYYSQIVNDFQKGDIAEGYSVSREKKESFPLTVTSAQKNPTAFYLCASQTYSNQPQHFGDGTRLSIL.